The entry that follows covers one TCR beta chain sequence. The antigen remains unidentified. This sample is drawn from a study of T cell responses to AZD1222 COVID-19 vaccine. Across the study: Both about-4-week and about-12-week second-dose recipients were combined. Whole-study results and caveats: Seropositive AZD1222 recipients at baseline numbered only six or seven. Unmutated variant regions are reportedly the target of nearly half of TCRs that are spike-specific. Spike-wide coverage was observed for vaccine-associated CD4 TCRs, with dominant responses at 160-218 and 743-854.

The table came from immunoSEQ multiplex PCR; TCRdb's copy has only in-frame clones and leaves some out. The data contain more than 95,000 clones, about 89% of them singletons. The material was peripheral blood, obtained on day 0 of AZD1222 vaccination. This clonotype was sampled from an adult in good health.

The CDR3 DNA sequence: TGTGCCAGCAGTGGGTACCAGGGTAAGACAGATACGCAGTATTTT. It yields the protein CASSGYQGKTDTQYF. This chain connects TRBV2 to TRBJ2-3; weak D call: TRBD1 (5 bases). The V gene lost 4 bases and the J gene lost 3 bases, with 14 bases spanning the gap. CDR3 length: 15 amino acids. The V gene's germline CDR1 is SNHLY and CDR2 FYNNEI. The variable domain in full, with the rest retrieved from reference TRBV2 and TRBJ2-3, is EPEVTQTPSHQVTQMGQEVILRCVPISNHLYFYWYRQILGQKVEFLVSFYNNEISEKSEIFDDQFSVERPDGSNFTLKIRSTKLEDSAMYFCASSGYQGKTDTQYFGPGTRLTVL.